The 25 T cell receptor beta chains given below trace back to one sample, sequenced in a study of blood T cell repertoires in COVID-19. The method was immunoSEQ multiplex PCR; TCRdb's version includes in-frame clones alone and lacks a portion of them. The profile covers 90,000 to 150,000 clones, with approximately 85% appearing a single time and roughly an eighth taken by the ten largest. Sequences were obtained from peripheral blood. These receptors all come from a human donor in a cohort sampled during active COVID-19.

The CDR3 region has the DNA TGTGCCAGCAGCTTTGAGCGGGGAGCCTTCGAGCAGTACTTC. It encodes CASSFERGAFEQYF. The V call is TRBV7-2, the J call TRBJ2-7; 7 nucleotides line up with TRBD2. The trim removed 3 bases at V and 6 bases at J, leaving 8 bases unmatched. Germline V gives CDR1 SGHTA, CDR2 FQGNSA. This CDR3 is built from 14 residues.

The chain carries TRBV19 and TRBJ2-7; TRBD1 matches at 9 bases. This CDR3 contains 15 residues. V shed 3 bases, J shed 0 bases, and the junction held 3 bases outside the gene matches. CDR1 LNHDA and CDR2 SQIVND come from the germline V gene (reference sequence). The CDR3 DNA follows: TGTGCCAGTAGTATTACAGGGGGCGCCTCCTACGAGCAGTACTTC. It yields the protein CASSITGGASYEQYF.

The chain employs TRBV2 and TRBJ1-1; possible D gene TRBD1, 5 bases. V was clipped by 10 bases and J by 0 bases, with 12 bases between them. The CDR3 is made up of 13 amino acids. Germline CDR1 is SNHLY and CDR2 is FYNNEI. CDR3 protein: CANTTAMNTEAFF. Here the CDR3 DNA reads TGTGCCAACACGACAGCCATGAACACTGAAGCTTTCTTT.

The V gene is TRBV6-4, the J gene TRBJ2-5; weak D call: TRBD1 (6 bases). With 7 bases removed from V and 5 bases from J, the gap between germline ends came to 17 bases. The CDR3 is 14 amino acids. From germline, CDR1 is MRHNA and CDR2 SNTAGT. The CDR3 coding sequence is TGTGCCAGCACCCTGGCAGGGGAAATTGAGACCCAGTACTTC. Translating gives CASTLAGEIETQYF.

This chain joins TRBV5-1 and TRBJ2-5; tentatively, D is TRBD2 (6 bases). Germline CDR1 SGHRS, CDR2 YFSETQ. V dropped 2 bases and J dropped 0 bases, with 8 bases sitting between them. CDR3 length: 14 amino acids. The CDR3 reads CASSLGGYQETQYF. CDR3 nucleotides: TGCGCCAGCAGCTTAGGAGGGTACCAAGAGACCCAGTACTTC.

V and J are TRBV4-1 and TRBJ1-2, with a weak D call TRBD1 (5 bases). The germline V gene has CDR1 MGHRA and CDR2 YSYEKL. V gave up 4 bases and J gave up 5 bases, with 14 bases separating them. This CDR3 is 14 amino acids long. The chain's CDR3 is CASSPLGVRYGYTF. The DNA of the CDR3 is TGCGCCAGCAGCCCCTTAGGGGTTAGGTATGGCTACACCTTC.

The V gene is TRBV4-2, the J gene TRBJ2-1; 9 positions agree with TRBD2. V lost 0 bases, J lost 8 bases, and 14 bases stayed unmatched. This CDR3 spans 18 amino acids. CDR1 LGHNA and CDR2 YNFKEQ come from the germline V gene. CDR3 sequence (DNA): TGTGCCAGCAGCCAAGATGGTCCGCGGGGGGGCGGGTCCCATGAGCAGTTCTTC. Translated: CASSQDGPRGGGSHEQFF.

In the case of this clone: At the DNA level, this CDR3 is encoded by other sequences in the same sample as well. V and J are TRBV3-1 (or the pseudogene TRBV3-2) and TRBJ1-1, with 7 bases lining up with TRBD1. The V segment lost 4 bases and the J segment 2 bases; nucleotides outside the gene matches: 1. The CDR3 is 13 amino acids. CDR1 LGHDT and CDR2 YNNKEL come from the germline V gene (reference sequence). As DNA, the CDR3 is TGTGCCAGCAGCCGACAGGGAAACACTGAAGCTTTCTTT. Amino acids: CASSRQGNTEAFF.

This chain connects TRBV6-2 or TRBV6-3 to TRBJ2-3; unclear D gene. Trimming shortened V by 6 bases and J by 4 bases, and 8 bases separated the two germline ends. This CDR3 comprises 12 residues. Germline values: CDR1 MNHEY, CDR2 SVGEGT. The CDR3: CASSFGSDTQYF. The CDR3 DNA reads as TGTGCCAGCAGCTTCGGGTCAGATACGCAGTATTTT.

The V gene is TRBV7-8, the J gene TRBJ1-4, with D possibly matching TRBD1 (5 bases). Trimming pared 6 bases from V and 5 bases from J, leaving 13 bases between. Germline assignment: CDR1 SGHVS and CDR2 FQNEAQ. The CDR3 is made up of 14 amino acids. CDR3 coding DNA: TGTGCCAGCAGGCTACAGGCTTCCAATGAAAAACTGTTTTTT. Its translation: CASRLQASNEKLFF.

This clone was counted a few times. DNA of the CDR3: TGCGCCAGCAGAGAGGGTGGGCAGGCTAACTATGGCTACACCTTC. It yields the protein CASREGGQANYGYTF. The chain carries TRBV5-1 and TRBJ1-2; D call uncertain. CDR3 size: 15 residues. The V end was cut by 5 bases, the J end by 0 bases, with 14 bases between. Germline V lookup: CDR1 SGHRS, CDR2 YFSETQ. Full variable domain (rest looked up from reference TRBV5-1 and TRBJ1-2): KAGVTQTPRYLIKTRGQQVTLSCSPISGHRSVSWYQQTPGQGLQFLFEYFSETQRNKGNFPGRFSGRQFSNSRSEMNVSTLELGDSALYLCASREGGQANYGYTFGSGTRLTVV.

This clone turned up a few times. The chain couples TRBV7-8 to TRBJ1-1; 7 positions match TRBD1. The CDR3 is 15 amino acids. The V gene end was trimmed by 5 bases and the J gene end by 5 bases; junction bases not matched to a gene: 11. From germline, CDR1 is SGHVS and CDR2 FQNEAQ. This chain's CDR3 is CASSPRQGILTEAFF. The CDR3 bases are TGTGCCAGCAGCCCACGACAGGGAATATTGACTGAAGCTTTCTTT.

The genes are TRBV6-5 and TRBJ2-3; D is perhaps TRBD2 (5 bases). V was shortened by 7 bases and J by 4 bases, with 12 bases between the two germline ends. The CDR3 contains 13 residues. The germline gives CDR1 MNHEY, CDR2 SVGAGI. The CDR3 loop is CASTTRSADTQYF. CDR3 nucleotide sequence: TGTGCCAGCACTACTAGGAGTGCAGATACGCAGTATTTT.

The rearrangement links TRBV7-9 to TRBJ1-4, with 9 bases fitting TRBD1. CDR1 is SEHNR, CDR2 FQNEAQ, per germline (reference sequence). Germline trimming cut 3 bases from V and 6 bases from J; bases unmatched to any gene: 8. The CDR3 spans 16 residues. The CDR3 DNA reads as TGTGCCAGCAGCTTTAGGACAGGGGCGGGGGATGAAAAACTGTTTTTT. Its protein is CASSFRTGAGDEKLFF.

V and J are TRBV6-5 and TRBJ1-2, with D perhaps matching TRBD1 (5 bases). Trimming removed 6 bases from V and 4 bases from J, with 9 bases in between. From germline, CDR1 is MNHEY and CDR2 SVGAGI. CDR3 length equals 12 residues. The CDR3 coding sequence is TGTGCCAGCAGAGGGGTGGCCTATGGCTACACCTTC. Protein: CASRGVAYGYTF.

This chain links TRBV15 with TRBJ2-5, with TRBD1 matching over 7 bases. The germline V gene has CDR1 LNHNV and CDR2 YYDKDF (reference sequence). J gave up 2 bases and V 1 base, and 7 bases lay outside the gene matches. This CDR3 contains 16 residues. DNA for the CDR3: TGTGCCACCAGCAGAGCCAATCCGGGACAGCAAGAGACCCAGTACTTC. It codes for CATSRANPGQQETQYF.

V and J are TRBV6-5 and TRBJ2-7; 7 bases are a match to TRBD1. The CDR3 is 15 amino acids. Trimming took 6 bases from V and 1 from J; bases not matched to a gene: 9. Germline assignment: CDR1 MNHEY and CDR2 SVGAGI. The CDR3 DNA sequence: TGTGCCAGCAGCCGCGCGCGGACAGGTTCCTACGAGCAGTACTTC. This encodes CASSRARTGSYEQYF.

This clone was detected a few times. The CDR3 DNA follows: TGTGCCAGCAGCACCCAGAACAATGAGCAGTTCTTC. Residues: CASSTQNNEQFF. The chain has TRBV9 and TRBJ2-1, with no clear D. The CDR3 extends over 12 amino acids. Trimming removed 4 bases at V and 5 bases at J, with 7 bases between. The germline V gene has CDR1 SGDLS and CDR2 YYNGEE.

The V call is TRBV12-3 or TRBV12-4, the J call TRBJ1-5; TRBD1 is a possible D gene (5 bases). Trimming stripped 3 bases from V and 7 bases from J, with 10 bases between. The CDR3 consists of 13 residues. The CDR3 loop reads CASSFSQGQPQHF. The CDR3 DNA reads TGTGCCAGCAGTTTTTCCCAGGGACAGCCCCAGCATTTT.

The gene calls are TRBV10-1 and TRBJ1-1; D is ambiguous. V lost 5 bases, J lost 1 base, and 8 bases lay in between. Germline assignment: CDR1 WNHNN and CDR2 SYGVQD (reference sequence). The CDR3 runs 13 residues. The CDR3 coding sequence is TGCGCCAGCAGTTCGGCTAGGAACACTGAAGCTTTCTTT. Translation: CASSSARNTEAFF.

The chain has TRBV11-3 and TRBJ2-7; 11 bases are shared with TRBD2. This CDR3 has 18 residues. Germline V gene data show CDR1 as SGHNT and CDR2 as YENEEA. Losses at the gene ends were 1 base for V and 4 bases for J; bases not matched to a gene: 12. CDR3 region: CASSLVGIAGGESYEQYF. The CDR3 nucleotides are TGTGCCAGCAGCTTAGTAGGCATAGCGGGGGGGGAATCATACGAGCAGTACTTC. Looking up the rest from reference TRBV11-3 and TRBJ2-7 gives the full variable domain: EAGVVQSPRYKIIEKKQPVAFWCNPISGHNTLYWYLQNLGQGPELLIRYENEEAVDDSQLPKDRFSAERLKGVDSTLKIQPAELGDSAVYLCASSLVGIAGGESYEQYFGPGTRLTVT.

The rearrangement links TRBV28 to TRBJ1-6, with 9 bases matching TRBD1. With 6 bases clipped from V and 10 bases from J, the junction kept 1 base outside the gene matches. This CDR3 is 12 amino acids long. Germline V gene sequence: CDR1 MDHEN, CDR2 SYDVKM. Here the CDR3 reads CASRGQGSPLHF. The CDR3 coding sequence is TGTGCCAGCAGGGGACAGGGCTCACCCCTCCACTTT.

The chain recombines TRBV7-9 with TRBJ1-1, with TRBD1 identical over 8 bases. The germline V gene encodes CDR1 SEHNR and CDR2 FQNEAQ (reference sequence). Losses at the gene ends were 5 bases for V and 5 bases for J; bases not matched to a gene: 4. The CDR3 contains 13 residues. CDR3 bases: TGTGCCAGCAGCCGCACAGGGGGTACTGAAGCTTTCTTT. It is translated as CASSRTGGTEAFF.

The chain recombines TRBV6-1 with TRBJ2-2, with no clear D. Germline values: CDR1 MNHNS, CDR2 SASEGT. This CDR3 region has 16 residues. V was cut by 2 bases and J by 4 bases, with 14 bases left in between. CDR3 sequence reads: CASSERVAASTGELFF. CDR3 coding DNA: TGTGCCAGCAGTGAAAGAGTGGCGGCGAGCACCGGGGAGCTGTTTTTT.

The V gene is TRBV9, the J gene TRBJ2-5; TRBD2 matches 8 bases. V dropped 0 bases and J dropped 4; count of bases not matched to a gene: 5. In germline, CDR1 is SGDLS, CDR2 YYNGEE. The CDR3 consists of 15 residues. The DNA for the CDR3 is TGTGCCAGCAGCGTAGGCGGGGGGCGGGGAGAGACCCAGTACTTC. Encoded protein: CASSVGGGRGETQYF.